This TCR beta chain emerged from a study of blood T cell repertoires in COVID-19. As for the study in general: Both acute and convalescent COVID-19 samples were obtained from the United States, Italy and Spain.

The CDR3 has 15 residues. V lost 1 base, J lost 5 bases, and 4 bases stayed unmatched. Germline V gives CDR1 SGHAT, CDR2 FQNNGV. As handled by the study authors: Reference gene primer amplification gave nucleated cell count estimates. TCRdb's copy holds only in-frame clones and misses some; the assay was immunoSEQ multiplex PCR. The DNA was the basis for D and trimming; V, J and clone size are from that table. The data show 110,000 or so clones, roughly 80% seen once. This clone came up a few times. The V call is TRBV11-2, the J call TRBJ2-2, with 7 bases fitting TRBD2. The sequenced sample was peripheral blood. This TCR was sampled from a woman aged 80 or older with acute or convalescent COVID-19. CDR3 region: CASSLALARTGELFF. The CDR3 DNA follows: TGTGCCAGCAGCTTAGCACTAGCGAGGACCGGGGAGCTGTTTTTT.